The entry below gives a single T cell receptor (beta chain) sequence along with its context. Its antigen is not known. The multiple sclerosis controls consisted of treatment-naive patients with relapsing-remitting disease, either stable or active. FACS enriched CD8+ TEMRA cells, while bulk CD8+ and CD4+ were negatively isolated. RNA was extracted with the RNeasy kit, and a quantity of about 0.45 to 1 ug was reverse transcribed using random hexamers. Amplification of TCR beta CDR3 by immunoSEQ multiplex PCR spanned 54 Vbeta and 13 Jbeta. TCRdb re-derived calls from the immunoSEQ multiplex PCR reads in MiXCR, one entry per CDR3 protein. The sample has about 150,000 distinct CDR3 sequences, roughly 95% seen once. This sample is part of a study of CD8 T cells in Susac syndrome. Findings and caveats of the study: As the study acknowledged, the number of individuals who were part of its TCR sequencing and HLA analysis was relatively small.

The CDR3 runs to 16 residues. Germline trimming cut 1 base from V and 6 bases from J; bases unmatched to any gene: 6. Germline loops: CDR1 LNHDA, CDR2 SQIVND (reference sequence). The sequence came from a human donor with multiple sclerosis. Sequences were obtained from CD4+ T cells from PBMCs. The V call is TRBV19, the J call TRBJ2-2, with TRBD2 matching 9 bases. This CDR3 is CASSIALGLASGELFF. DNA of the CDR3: TGTGCCAGTAGTATAGCCCTGGGACTAGCTTCCGGGGAGCTGTTTTTT.